This T cell receptor beta chain originates from a study of blood T cell repertoires in COVID-19. Study background: COVID-19 samples collected from the United States, Italy and Spain covered acute and convalescent phases.

V shed 5 bases and J 5 bases; nucleotides not matched to a gene: 13. The CDR3 runs 16 residues. Per the germline V gene, CDR1 is SEHNR and CDR2 is FQNEAQ (reference sequence). Libraries were prepared by immunoSEQ multiplex PCR; TCRdb keeps only in-frame clonotypes and omits some of them. The sample shows about 250,000 clones, roughly 84% of them seen only once. The receptor comes from a person aged 65 to 79 with COVID-19, enrolled during active disease. The chain links TRBV7-9 to TRBJ1-1, with TRBD1 identical over 8 bases. The sequencing sample was made of peripheral blood. The CDR3 spells CASSSRTGRIFTEAFF. The CDR3, as DNA: TGTGCCAGCAGCAGCCGGACAGGGCGAATTTTTACTGAAGCTTTCTTT.